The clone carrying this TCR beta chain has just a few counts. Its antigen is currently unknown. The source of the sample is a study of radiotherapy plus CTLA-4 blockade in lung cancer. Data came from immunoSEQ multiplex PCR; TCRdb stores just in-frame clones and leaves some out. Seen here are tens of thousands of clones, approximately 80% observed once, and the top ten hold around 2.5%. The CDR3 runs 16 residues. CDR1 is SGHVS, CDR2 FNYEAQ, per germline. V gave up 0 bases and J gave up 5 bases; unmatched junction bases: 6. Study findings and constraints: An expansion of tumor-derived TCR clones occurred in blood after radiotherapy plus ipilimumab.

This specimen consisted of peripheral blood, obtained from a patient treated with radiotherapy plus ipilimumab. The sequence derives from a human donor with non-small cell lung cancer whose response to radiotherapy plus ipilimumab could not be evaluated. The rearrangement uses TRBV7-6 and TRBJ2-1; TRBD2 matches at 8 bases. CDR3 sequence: CASSLALASGHNEQFF. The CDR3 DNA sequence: TGTGCCAGCAGCTTAGCGCTGGCTAGCGGGCACAATGAGCAGTTCTTC. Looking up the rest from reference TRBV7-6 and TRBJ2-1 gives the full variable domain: GAGVSQSPRYKVTKRGQDVALRCDPISGHVSLYWYRQALGQGPEFLTYFNYEAQQDKSGLPNDRFSAERPEGSISTLTIQRTEQRDSAMYRCASSLALASGHNEQFFGPGTRLTVL.